These T cell receptor beta chains were read from a single sample in a study of vaccination and CD4 T cells after COVID-19. These receptors' targets are unknown. TCRdb used MiXCR to reprocess the PCR reads, holding one entry per CDR3 protein. The profile shows roughly 18,000 distinct CDR3 sequences, about 45% of them singletons. The sequences come from CD4+ T cells from blood, cultured in vitro, collected about 7 months after SARS-CoV-2 vaccination. The receptors shown here come from a human donor who had recovered from COVID-19. Each CDR3 is given with its conserved first and last residue. Each record gives: clone size, J gene, V gene, D gene, CDR3 protein, CDR3 DNA. The D gene is left open where the match is weak. Clone size is given for some rows only: seen once, a few or many times, or a class if the clone is expanded.

>.|TRBJ1-6|TRBV20-1|.
CSARAGYDNSPLHF
TGCAGTGCTAGAGCAGGGTATGACAATTCACCCCTCCACTTT
>.|TRBJ1-3|TRBV28|.
CAARTVPGNTIYF
TGTGCCGCCCGGACAGTACCTGGAAACACCATATATTTT
>.|TRBJ1-2|TRBV21-1|.
CASTRGGQGRDGYTF
TGTGCCAGCACCAGAGGGGGACAGGGAAGAGATGGCTACACCTTC
>.|TRBJ2-7|TRBV5-4|TRBD1
CASSRTGGSYEQCF
TGTGCCAGCAGCCGGACAGGGGGCTCTTACGAGCAGTGCTTC
>.|TRBJ2-7|TRBV6-1|.
CAAGPSYEQYF
TGTGCCGCGGGGCCCTCCTACGAGCAGTACTTC
>.|TRBJ2-3|TRBV7-6|TRBD1
CASSFSPGQGPRRTDTQYF
TGTGCCAGCAGCTTCAGCCCGGGACAGGGGCCCCGACGCACAGATACGCAGTATTTT
>.|TRBJ1-6|TRBV19|TRBD1
CASSPWGTGNSPLHF
TGTGCCAGTAGCCCCTGGGGGACAGGGAATTCACCCCTCCACTTT
>.|TRBJ1-1|TRBV2|.
CASSGSQGWEAFF
TGTGCCAGCAGTGGATCACAGGGATGGGAAGCTTTCTTT
>large|TRBJ2-5|TRBV7-2|.
CASSLSLGETQYF
TGTGCCAGCAGCTTATCCCTGGGGGAGACCCAGTACTTC
>.|TRBJ2-3|TRBV20-1|TRBD2
CSAPVLAGGVSALSTDTQYF
TGCAGTGCTCCCGTTCTAGCGGGGGGGGTCTCCGCCTTGAGCACAGATACGCAGTATTTT
>few|TRBJ1-6|TRBV7-8|.
CASRQDTSSYNSPLHF
TGTGCCAGCAGACAGGATACAAGCTCCTATAATTCACCCCTCCACTTT
>.|TRBJ1-5|TRBV27|.
CASSHRVDQPQHF
TGTGCCAGCAGTCACAGGGTCGATCAGCCCCAGCATTTT
>medium-sized|TRBJ1-2|TRBV12-3/TRBV12-4|TRBD1
CASSLRTGGDYGYTF
TGTGCCAGCAGTCTACGGACAGGGGGTGATTATGGCTACACCTTC
>.|TRBJ1-1|TRBV2|TRBD1
CASTVQGRVTEAFF
TGTGCCAGCACCGTACAGGGGAGGGTCACTGAAGCTTTCTTT
>once|TRBJ2-7|TRBV20-1|TRBD2
CSVGSGRQSYEQYF
TGCAGTGTCGGGAGCGGGAGACAATCCTACGAGCAGTACTTC
>few|TRBJ1-1|TRBV24-1|.
CATSDPRDDRREAFF
TGTGCCACCAGTGACCCCAGAGATGACAGGAGGGAAGCTTTCTTT
>few|TRBJ2-7|TRBV5-8|.
CASSLVDEGLGF
TGTGCCAGCAGCTTGGTGGATGAGGGGCTGGGCTTC
>few|TRBJ2-3|TRBV6-1|.
CASSRSLGTDTQYF
TGTGCCAGCAGCCGATCCCTAGGCACAGATACGCAGTATTTT
>once|TRBJ2-5|TRBV7-2|.
CASSSVPETQYF
TGTGCCAGCAGCTCAGTTCCGGAGACCCAGTACTTC
>few|TRBJ2-2|TRBV7-2|.
CASSLAGRGAGELFF
TGTGCCAGCAGCTTAGCGGGGAGGGGGGCCGGGGAGCTGTTTTTT
>few|TRBJ2-5|TRBV20-1|.
CSARDFSALEETQYF
TGCAGTGCTAGAGATTTTAGCGCGTTGGAAGAGACCCAGTACTTC
>few|TRBJ2-7|TRBV27|.
CASSPSQGPRYYEQYF
TGTGCCAGCAGTCCTTCCCAGGGGCCGAGATACTACGAGCAGTACTTC
>once|TRBJ1-5|TRBV6-1|.
CASSPKPWGPQHF
TGTGCCAGCAGTCCGAAGCCTTGGGGGCCCCAGCATTTT
>few|TRBJ1-2|TRBV18|TRBD1
CASSPEGQGSGYTF
TGTGCCAGCTCACCCGAGGGACAGGGCTCTGGCTACACCTTC
>once|TRBJ2-2|TRBV29-1|TRBD1
CSVAFIGTGNTGELFF
TGCAGCGTTGCATTTATCGGGACAGGGAACACCGGGGAGCTGTTTTTT
>.|TRBJ2-3|TRBV7-3|TRBD2
CASSSRLSGSDTQYF
TGTGCCAGCAGCTCGCGCCTTAGCGGGTCAGATACGCAGTATTTT
>few|TRBJ2-1|TRBV7-9|.
CASSFQGENYNEQFF
TGTGCCAGCAGCTTCCAAGGGGAGAATTACAATGAGCAGTTCTTC
>.|TRBJ2-5|TRBV6-5|.
CASSYYETQYF
TGTGCCAGCAGCTACTATGAGACCCAGTACTTC
>few|TRBJ2-3|TRBV6-1|TRBD2
CASRNSGASTDTQYF
TGTGCCAGCAGGAATAGCGGGGCGAGCACAGATACGCAGTATTTT
>.|TRBJ2-7|TRBV6-2/TRBV6-3|.
CASSYGTGTYEQYF
TGTGCCAGCAGTTACGGCACAGGGACCTACGAGCAGTACTTC
>.|TRBJ1-6|TRBV6-1|.
CASTPGEGGFAYNSPLHF
TGTGCCAGCACCCCTGGGGAGGGGGGCTTTGCCTATAATTCACCCCTCCACTTT
>.|TRBJ2-3|TRBV20-1|TRBD2
CSARVAGGDTQYF
TGCAGTGCTAGAGTAGCGGGGGGGGATACGCAGTATTTT
>few|TRBJ2-3|TRBV7-9|TRBD2
CASSFVSFVPGLAGGRGTDTQYF
TGTGCCAGCAGCTTTGTTTCTTTCGTCCCGGGACTAGCGGGAGGGAGGGGCACAGATACGCAGTATTTT
>few|TRBJ2-7|TRBV6-1|TRBD1
CASSTSRDRDSYEQYF
TGTGCCAGCAGCACCTCTCGGGACAGGGACTCCTACGAGCAGTACTTC
>.|TRBJ2-1|TRBV7-2|.
CASSLLGRHGSSEQFF
TGTGCCAGCAGCTTATTGGGGCGGCACGGGTCGAGTGAGCAGTTCTTC
>.|TRBJ1-2|TRBV7-9|.
CASSLEDALYGYTF
TGTGCCAGCAGCTTAGAGGACGCCCTCTATGGCTACACCTTC
>.|TRBJ2-1|TRBV6-2/TRBV6-3|.
CASSYQVAIYNEQFF
TGTGCCAGCAGTTACCAGGTAGCTATCTACAATGAGCAGTTCTTC
>.|TRBJ1-6|TRBV7-3|.
CASSLKGRDTDSPLHF
TGTGCCAGCAGCTTAAAAGGACGGGATACGGATTCACCCCTCCACTTT
>.|TRBJ1-6|TRBV18|TRBD1
CASSVNPGTGYRGNSPLHF
TGTGCCAGCTCAGTTAACCCCGGGACAGGGTACCGTGGTAATTCACCCCTCCACTTT
>.|TRBJ2-5|TRBV7-9|TRBD2
CASLGTSGSQETQYF
TGTGCCAGCTTAGGGACTAGCGGGAGCCAAGAGACCCAGTACTTC
>few|TRBJ2-5|TRBV7-2|TRBD1
CASSLGQGSSLQETQYF
TGTGCCAGCAGCTTAGGACAGGGGTCGTCCCTACAAGAGACCCAGTACTTC